The sequence of this T cell receptor (beta chain) was determined in a study of Graves' ophthalmopathy and Graves' hyperthyroidism. General study points: Predictions made by the model for ophthalmopathy progression reached roughly 70% sensitivity and roughly 79% specificity.

Fresh peripheral blood (about 9 ml) yielded the PBMCs. A remark on this clonotype: Its antigen is unknown.

For repertoire sequencing, the TCR beta CDR3 regions were amplified from RNA transcripts. An opening RT-PCR round employed HTBI primers and preceded a second-round multiplex PCR. TCRdb itself ran the multiplex PCR reads through MiXCR, one entry per CDR3 protein. The sample has about half a million distinct CDR3 sequences, 14% seen once. Input material: blood. The sequence was collected from a woman aged 25 to 39 with Graves' ophthalmopathy.

The CDR3 loop reads CSVVGRGTSGMNTGELFF. The CDR3, as DNA: TGCAGCGTTGTGGGGAGGGGGACTAGCGGGATGAACACCGGGGAGCTGTTTTTT. This rearrangement joins TRBV29-1 to TRBJ2-2, with TRBD2 matching 13 bases. Germline CDR1 is SQVTM and CDR2 is ANQGSEA. This CDR3 is built from 18 residues. Trimming took 4 bases from V and 1 from J; bases not matched to a gene: 9.